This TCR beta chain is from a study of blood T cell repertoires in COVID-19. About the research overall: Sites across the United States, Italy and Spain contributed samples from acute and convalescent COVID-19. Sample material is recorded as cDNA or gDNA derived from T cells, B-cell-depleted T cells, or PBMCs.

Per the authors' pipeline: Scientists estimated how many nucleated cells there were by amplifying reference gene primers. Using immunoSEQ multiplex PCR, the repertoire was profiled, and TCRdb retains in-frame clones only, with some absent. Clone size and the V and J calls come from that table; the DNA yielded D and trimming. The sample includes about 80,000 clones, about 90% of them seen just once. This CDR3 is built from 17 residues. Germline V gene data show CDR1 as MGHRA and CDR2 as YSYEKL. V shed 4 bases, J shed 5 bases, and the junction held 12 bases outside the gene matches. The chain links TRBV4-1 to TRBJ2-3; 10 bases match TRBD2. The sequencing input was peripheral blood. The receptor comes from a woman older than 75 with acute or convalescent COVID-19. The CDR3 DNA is TGCGCCAGCAGCCCAGAGGCACTAGCGGGGCGCGGAGATACGCAGTATTTT. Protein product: CASSPEALAGRGDTQYF.